This T cell receptor beta chain was captured by sequencing in a study of blood T cell repertoires in COVID-19. Study processing details: Scientists estimated how many nucleated cells there were by amplifying reference gene primers. Produced via immunoSEQ multiplex PCR; TCRdb's table is partial and in-frame only. V and J calls plus clone size are reproduced from that table; the DNA served to infer D and trimming. The table has some 270,000 clones, about 91% seen once. V lost 2 bases and J 6 bases, leaving 7 bases between the germline ends. The CDR3 loop spans 12 amino acids. CDR1 is KGHSH, CDR2 LQKENI, per germline.

The TCR sequence derives from a man aged 35 to 55 who had been exposed to COVID-19. V usage is TRBV18 and J usage is TRBJ1-1; D remains ambiguous. The sequenced sample was PBMCs or T cells enriched from blood (not recorded which). CDR3 residues: CASSPYLSEAFF. CDR3 sequence (DNA): TGTGCCAGCTCACCATATCTTTCTGAAGCTTTCTTT.